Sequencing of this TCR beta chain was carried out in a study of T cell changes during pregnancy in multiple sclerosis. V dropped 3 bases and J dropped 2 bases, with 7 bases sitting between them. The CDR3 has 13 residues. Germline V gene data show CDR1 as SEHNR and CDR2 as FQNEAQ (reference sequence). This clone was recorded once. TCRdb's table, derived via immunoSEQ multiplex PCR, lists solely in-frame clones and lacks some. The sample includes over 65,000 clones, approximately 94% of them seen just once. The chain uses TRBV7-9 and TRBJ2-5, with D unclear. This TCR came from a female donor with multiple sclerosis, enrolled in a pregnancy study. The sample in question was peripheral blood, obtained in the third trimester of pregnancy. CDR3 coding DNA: TGTGCCAGCAGCTTCGAACAGCAAGAGACCCAGTACTTC. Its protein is CASSFEQQETQYF.